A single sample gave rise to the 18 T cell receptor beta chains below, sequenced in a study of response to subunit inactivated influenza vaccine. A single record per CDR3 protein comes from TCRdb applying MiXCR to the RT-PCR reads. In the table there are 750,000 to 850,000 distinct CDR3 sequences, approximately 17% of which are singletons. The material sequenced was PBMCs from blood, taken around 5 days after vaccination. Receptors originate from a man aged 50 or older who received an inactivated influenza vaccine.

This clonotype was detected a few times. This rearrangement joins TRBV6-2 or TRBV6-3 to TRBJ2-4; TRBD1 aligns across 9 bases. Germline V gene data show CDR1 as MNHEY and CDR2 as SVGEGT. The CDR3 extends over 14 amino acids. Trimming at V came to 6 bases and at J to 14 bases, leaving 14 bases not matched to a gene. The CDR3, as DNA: TGTGCCAGCAGCCACCCTTTTTGGGACAGGGAAAAGTACTTC. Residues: CASSHPFWDREKYF.

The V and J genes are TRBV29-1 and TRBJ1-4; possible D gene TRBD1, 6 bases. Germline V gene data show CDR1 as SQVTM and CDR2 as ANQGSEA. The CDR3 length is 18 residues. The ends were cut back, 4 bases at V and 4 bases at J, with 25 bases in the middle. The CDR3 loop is CSVVILKKEGGDNEKLFF. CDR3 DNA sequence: TGCAGCGTTGTCATCTTGAAGAAAGAAGGGGGGGATAATGAAAAACTGTTTTTT.

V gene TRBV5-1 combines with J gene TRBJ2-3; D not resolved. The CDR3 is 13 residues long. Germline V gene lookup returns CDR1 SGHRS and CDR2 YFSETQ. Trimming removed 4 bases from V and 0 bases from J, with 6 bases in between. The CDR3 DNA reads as TGCGCCAGCAGCAAAGGTAGCACAGATACGCAGTATTTT. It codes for CASSKGSTDTQYF.

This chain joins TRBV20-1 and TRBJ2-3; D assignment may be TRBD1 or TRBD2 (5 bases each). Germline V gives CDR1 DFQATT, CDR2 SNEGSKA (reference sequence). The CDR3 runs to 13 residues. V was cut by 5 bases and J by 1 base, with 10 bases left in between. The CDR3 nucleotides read TGCAGTGCTTCAGGGACCCGCACAGATACGCAGTATTTT. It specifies CSASGTRTDTQYF.

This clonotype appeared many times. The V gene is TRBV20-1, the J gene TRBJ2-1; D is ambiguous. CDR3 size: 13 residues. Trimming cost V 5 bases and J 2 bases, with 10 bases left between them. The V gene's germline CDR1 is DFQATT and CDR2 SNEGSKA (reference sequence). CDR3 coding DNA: TGCAGTGCTTGCGGAGACACCTACAATGAGCAGTTCTTC. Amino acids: CSACGDTYNEQFF.

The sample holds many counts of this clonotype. CDR3 sequence reads: CSARDHAGSEWEQYF. In nucleotides, the CDR3 is TGCAGTGCTAGAGATCACGCGGGGTCGGAGTGGGAGCAGTACTTC. The rearrangement joins TRBV20-1 to TRBJ2-7, with D maybe TRBD2 (6 bases). The CDR3 runs 15 residues. In germline, CDR1 is DFQATT, CDR2 SNEGSKA (reference sequence). V lost 0 bases to trimming and J lost 7 bases, with 19 bases between them.

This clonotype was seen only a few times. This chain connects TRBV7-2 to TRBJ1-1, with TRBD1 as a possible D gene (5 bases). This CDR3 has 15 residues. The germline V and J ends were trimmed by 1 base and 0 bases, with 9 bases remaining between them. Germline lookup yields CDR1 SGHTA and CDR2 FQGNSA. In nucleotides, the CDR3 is TGTGCCAGCAGCTTAGTGGGCAGGGTGAACACTGAAGCTTTCTTT. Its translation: CASSLVGRVNTEAFF.

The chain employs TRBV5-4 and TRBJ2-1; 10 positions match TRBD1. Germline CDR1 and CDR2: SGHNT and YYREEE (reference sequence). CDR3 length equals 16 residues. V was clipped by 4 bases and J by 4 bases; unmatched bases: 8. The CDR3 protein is CASSPPGQGLYNEQFF. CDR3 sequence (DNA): TGTGCCAGCAGCCCACCGGGACAGGGGCTATACAATGAGCAGTTCTTC.

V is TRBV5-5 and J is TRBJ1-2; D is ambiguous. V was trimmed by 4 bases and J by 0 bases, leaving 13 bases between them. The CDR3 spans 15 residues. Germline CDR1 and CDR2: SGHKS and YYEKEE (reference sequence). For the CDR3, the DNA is TGTGCCAGCAGCCCCCAGATGGGAACTAACTATGGCTACACCTTC. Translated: CASSPQMGTNYGYTF.

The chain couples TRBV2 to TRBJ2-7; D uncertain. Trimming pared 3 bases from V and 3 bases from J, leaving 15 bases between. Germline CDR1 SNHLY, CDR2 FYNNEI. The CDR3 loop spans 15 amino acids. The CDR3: CASSEVEDSSYEQYF. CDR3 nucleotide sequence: TGTGCCAGCAGTGAGGTAGAGGATTCTAGCTACGAGCAGTACTTC.

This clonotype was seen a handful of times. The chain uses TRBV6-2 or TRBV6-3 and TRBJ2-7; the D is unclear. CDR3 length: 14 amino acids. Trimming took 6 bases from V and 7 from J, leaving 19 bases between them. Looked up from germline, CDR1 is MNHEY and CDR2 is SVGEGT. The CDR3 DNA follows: TGTGCCAGCAGCCGGACGGCACAAACGAGGGAGCAGTACTTC. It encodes CASSRTAQTREQYF.

The CDR3 loop reads CASSPMAGRGTGYTF. CDR3 in DNA: TGCGCCAGCAGCCCCATGGCAGGGCGCGGAACGGGCTACACCTTC. The J gene is TRBJ1-2, the V gene TRBV5-1; a weak D match, TRBD1 (5 bases). Germline values: CDR1 SGHRS, CDR2 YFSETQ. This CDR3 comprises 15 residues. Trimming took off 4 bases at V and 8 bases at J, with 21 bases between the two ends.

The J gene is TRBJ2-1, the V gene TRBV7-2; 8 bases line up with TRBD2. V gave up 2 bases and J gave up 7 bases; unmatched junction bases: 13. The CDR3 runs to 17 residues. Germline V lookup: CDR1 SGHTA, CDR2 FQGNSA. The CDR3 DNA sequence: TGTGCCAGCAGCTTATCCCGGATTAGCGGGACCAAAAATGAGCAGTTCTTC. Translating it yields CASSLSRISGTKNEQFF.

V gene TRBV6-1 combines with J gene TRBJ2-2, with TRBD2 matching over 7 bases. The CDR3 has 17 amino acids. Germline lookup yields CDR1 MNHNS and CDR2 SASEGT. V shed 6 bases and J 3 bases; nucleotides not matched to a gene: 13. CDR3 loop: CASRTLTRGKHTGELFF. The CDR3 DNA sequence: TGTGCCAGCAGAACTCTAACGCGGGGGAAACACACCGGGGAGCTGTTTTTT.

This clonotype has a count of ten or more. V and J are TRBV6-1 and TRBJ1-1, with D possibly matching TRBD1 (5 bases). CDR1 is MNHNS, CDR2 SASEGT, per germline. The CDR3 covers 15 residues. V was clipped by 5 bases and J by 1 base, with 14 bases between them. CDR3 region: CASSPGGGWNTEAFF. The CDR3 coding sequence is TGTGCCAGCAGTCCCGGGGGGGGATGGAACACTGAAGCTTTCTTT.

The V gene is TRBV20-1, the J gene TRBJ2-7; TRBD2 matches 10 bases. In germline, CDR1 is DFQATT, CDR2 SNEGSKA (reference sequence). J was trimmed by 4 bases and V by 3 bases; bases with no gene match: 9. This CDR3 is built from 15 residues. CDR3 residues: CSASTLAGVGYEQYF. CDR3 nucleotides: TGCAGTGCTAGCACCCTAGCGGGAGTAGGTTACGAGCAGTACTTC.

This CDR3 reads CASSSRSGGFTDTQYF. For the CDR3, the DNA is TGTGCCAGCAGCTCCCGAAGCGGGGGGTTCACAGATACGCAGTATTTT. The chain carries TRBV7-2 and TRBJ2-3, with 9 bases aligning to TRBD2. Germline-derived CDR1 and CDR2 are SGHTA and FQGNSA. The CDR3 runs 16 residues. The ends lost 4 bases at V and 2 bases at J; junction bases unmatched: 7.

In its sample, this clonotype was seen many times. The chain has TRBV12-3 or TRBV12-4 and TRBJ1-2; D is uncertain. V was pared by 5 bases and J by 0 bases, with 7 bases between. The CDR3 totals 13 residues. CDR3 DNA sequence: TGTGCCAGCAGTCAGGTAGCTAACTATGGCTACACCTTC. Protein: CASSQVANYGYTF.